What follows are 19 T cell receptor beta chains derived from one specimen sequenced in a study of blood T cell repertoires in COVID-19 (dated by TCRdb to about 2020). Library method: the immunoSEQ multiplex PCR assay. In its TCRdb copy, this immuneACCESS table keeps in-frame sequences only and misses some clones. Where compared with another copy, unresolved V genes explain less than half of these, and the others have no known cause. This sample has about 97,000 clones in its table, and 84% of those were observed once. 7.5% to 10% of the sample rests with the top ten. Sequences were obtained from peripheral blood. Receptors originate from a man aged 35-49 years with active or convalescent COVID-19.

This chain links TRBV18 with TRBJ2-2, with 9 bases identical to TRBD1. This CDR3 contains 16 residues. V gave up 3 bases and J gave up 2 bases; unmatched junction bases: 4. Germline-derived CDR1 and CDR2 are KGHSH and LQKENI. The CDR3 loop reads CASSPAGQGNTGELFF. The DNA for the CDR3 is TGTGCCAGCTCACCTGCGGGACAGGGAAACACCGGGGAGCTGTTTTTT.

V usage is TRBV6-5 and J usage is TRBJ2-2, with 8 bases aligning to TRBD2. CDR1 and CDR2 (germline): MNHEY, SVGAGI. V shed 4 bases, J shed 2 bases, and the junction held 3 bases outside the gene matches. This CDR3 is 15 amino acids long. CDR3 in DNA: TGTGCCAGCAGTTTACTAGCGGTCAACACCGGGGAGCTGTTTTTT. Its translation: CASSLLAVNTGELFF.

CDR3 in amino acids: CASRTGVTDYGYTF. The CDR3 nucleotides are TGTGCCAGTAGGACAGGCGTAACCGACTATGGCTACACCTTC. The V and J genes are TRBV13 and TRBJ1-2; TRBD1 aligns across 7 bases. The CDR3 is made up of 14 amino acids. Germline V lookup: CDR1 PRHDT, CDR2 FYEKMQ (reference sequence). V trimming: 9 bases; J trimming: 3 bases; junction bases outside the gene matches: 10.

The chain uses TRBV27 and TRBJ1-6; TRBD1 agrees at 8 bases. Germline V gene data show CDR1 as MNHEY and CDR2 as SMNVEV (reference sequence). V shed 4 bases and J 6 bases; nucleotides not matched to a gene: 11. This CDR3 has 17 amino acids. In DNA form, the CDR3 reads TGTGCCAGCAGTTATATTAACGGACAGGGACTTAATTCACCCCTCCACTTT. It encodes CASSYINGQGLNSPLHF.

The rearrangement uses TRBV6-6 and TRBJ1-5, with 8 nucleotides matching TRBD1. Germline trimming cut 2 bases from V and 12 bases from J; bases unmatched to any gene: 3. The CDR3 runs to 12 residues. Germline CDR1 and CDR2: MNHNY and SVGAGI (reference sequence). The CDR3 loop is CASSYNRGVQHF. CDR3 sequence (DNA): TGTGCCAGCAGTTACAACAGGGGGGTCCAGCATTTT.

This clone turned up a few times. V usage is TRBV12-3 or TRBV12-4 and J usage is TRBJ1-1; weak D call: TRBD1 (5 bases). V lost 7 bases, J lost 1 base, and 10 bases lay in between. The CDR3 has 13 amino acids. CDR3 DNA: TGTGCCAGCAACTACAGGACGAACACTGAAGCTTTCTTT. This translates into CASNYRTNTEAFF.

The V call is TRBV7-9, the J call TRBJ1-1; no clear D. Trimming took 5 bases from V and 8 from J, leaving 12 bases between them. This CDR3 spans 12 amino acids. Germline V gene sequence: CDR1 SEHNR, CDR2 FQNEAQ (reference sequence). CDR3 residues: CASSVREGEAFF. Written as DNA, the CDR3 is TGTGCCAGCAGCGTCCGTGAGGGAGAAGCTTTCTTT.

This clone was seen repeatedly, ten times or more. The rearrangement uses TRBV9 and TRBJ2-1; a weak D match, TRBD2 (5 bases). Germline V gene lookup returns CDR1 SGDLS and CDR2 YYNGEE. The CDR3 totals 15 residues. V lost 0 bases and J 6 bases, leaving 13 bases between the germline ends. CDR3 nucleotides: TGTGCCAGCAGCGTAGGTCTAGCTGTGGGCAATGAGCAGTTCTTC. Protein: CASSVGLAVGNEQFF.

The chain is built from TRBV6-2 or TRBV6-3 and TRBJ1-4; possible D gene TRBD1, 5 bases. Germline lookup yields CDR1 MNHEY and CDR2 SVGEGT. The CDR3 extends over 15 amino acids. Trimming took off 6 bases at V and 3 bases at J, with 14 bases between the two ends. This CDR3 is CASSPTPRANEKLFF. The CDR3 DNA sequence: TGTGCCAGCAGCCCCACACCCAGGGCTAATGAAAAACTGTTTTTT.

V is TRBV7-8 and J is TRBJ2-2; the match to TRBD1 covers 7 bases. Germline CDR1 SGHVS, CDR2 FQNEAQ. This CDR3 has 15 amino acids. V dropped 10 bases and J dropped 2; count of bases not matched to a gene: 10. The CDR3 DNA is TGTGCCATCGGCGGTAGGGGGCAAAACACCGGGGAGCTGTTTTTT. Translated: CAIGGRGQNTGELFF. The whole variable domain, filled in from reference TRBV7-8 and TRBJ2-2, reads GAGVSQSPRYKVAKRGQDVALRCDPISGHVSLFWYQQALGQGPEFLTYFQNEAQLDKSGLPSDRFFAERPEGSVSTLKIQRTQQEDSAVYLCAIGGRGQNTGELFFGEGSRLTVL.

The V gene is TRBV4-3, the J gene TRBJ2-5; a weak D match, TRBD1 (8 bases). The CDR3 totals 15 residues. The germline gives CDR1 LGHNA, CDR2 YSLEER. The V end was cut by 1 base, the J end by 4 bases, with 13 bases between. CDR3 sequence (DNA): TGCGCCAGCAGCCAAGGAAACAGGGGGGGAGAGACCCAGTACTTC. Translated, it gives CASSQGNRGGETQYF.

The V gene is TRBV18, the J gene TRBJ2-3, with D perhaps TRBD2 (6 bases). This CDR3 contains 14 residues. Looked up from germline, CDR1 is KGHSH and CDR2 is LQKENI. The V and J ends lost 4 bases and 5 bases respectively, with 13 bases between them. The CDR3 DNA sequence: TGTGCCAGCTCACGGGACTCACTAATAGATACGCAGTATTTT. Encoded protein: CASSRDSLIDTQYF.

The V gene is TRBV6-2 or TRBV6-3, the J gene TRBJ2-5, with D possibly TRBD2 on 6 matching bases. Germline CDR1 and CDR2: MNHEY and SVGEGT. Trimming pared 2 bases from V and 2 bases from J, leaving 15 bases between. This CDR3 has 16 residues. The CDR3 nucleotides read TGTGCCAGCAGTTACGGAGGCGGGGTGATGCAAGAGACCCAGTACTTC. This codes for CASSYGGGVMQETQYF.

The rearrangement joins TRBV7-2 to TRBJ1-3; the match to TRBD1 covers 9 bases. The V segment lost 5 bases and the J segment 4 bases; nucleotides outside the gene matches: 6. Germline CDR1 and CDR2: SGHTA and FQGNSA. The CDR3 consists of 15 residues. CDR3 bases: TGTGCCAGCAGCACAGACAGGGGGAGGGGAAACACCATATATTTT. As protein: CASSTDRGRGNTIYF. The full variable domain, in which reference TRBV7-2 and TRBJ1-3 provide the parts outside the CDR3, is GAGVSQSPSNKVTEKGKDVELRCDPISGHTALYWYRQSLGQGLEFLIYFQGNSAPDKSGLPSDRFSAERTGGSVSTLTIQRTQQEDSAVYLCASSTDRGRGNTIYFGEGSWLTVV.

The V gene is TRBV14, the J gene TRBJ2-7; possibly TRBD1 for D (5 bases). The CDR3 covers 16 residues. The V and J ends lost 1 base and 3 bases respectively, with 16 bases between them. The germline V gene has CDR1 SGHDN and CDR2 FVKESK. The CDR3 loop is CASSQGGVAGIYEQYF. The DNA of the CDR3 is TGTGCCAGCAGCCAAGGGGGTGTCGCAGGGATCTACGAGCAGTACTTC.

The chain carries TRBV7-9 and TRBJ2-1; 11 nucleotides line up with TRBD2. The ends lost 5 bases at V and 4 bases at J; junction bases unmatched: 1. Germline V gives CDR1 SEHNR, CDR2 FQNEAQ (reference sequence). This CDR3 contains 14 residues. The CDR3 coding sequence is TGTGCCAGCAGCCGACTAGCGGGGTACAATGAGCAGTTCTTC. This sequence encodes CASSRLAGYNEQFF.

J is TRBJ2-3 and V is TRBV19, with TRBD2 matching over 10 bases. Germline assignment: CDR1 LNHDA and CDR2 SQIVND (reference sequence). The CDR3 runs 20 residues. With 1 base clipped from V and 0 bases from J, the junction kept 13 bases outside the gene matches. This CDR3 reads CASSIVPVVLAGTSTDTQYF. CDR3 in DNA: TGTGCCAGTAGTATAGTACCGGTGGTACTAGCGGGGACAAGCACAGATACGCAGTATTTT.

This clone was found once. This chain joins TRBV9 and TRBJ2-5; D may be TRBD2 (6 bases). Trimming took 4 bases from V and 1 from J, leaving 11 bases between them. The CDR3 sequence is 14 residues long. CDR1 SGDLS and CDR2 YYNGEE come from the germline V gene. This CDR3 reads CASSPTGGQETQYF. For the CDR3, the DNA is TGTGCCAGCAGCCCCACCGGGGGCCAAGAGACCCAGTACTTC.

The J gene is TRBJ2-7, the V gene TRBV5-1; 11 bases map to TRBD2. CDR3 length equals 16 residues. CDR1 and CDR2 from the germline V gene are SGHRS and YFSETQ. V dropped 4 bases and J dropped 0; count of bases not matched to a gene: 6. The DNA for the CDR3 is TGCGCCAGCAGCCCCAGACTAGCGGGGTACTCCTACGAGCAGTACTTC. Translation gives CASSPRLAGYSYEQYF.